The 3 T cell receptor beta chains listed next were all sequenced from one sample in a study of CXCR4 blockade with PD-1 therapy in pancreatic cancer. The protocol was immunoSEQ multiplex PCR, while the TCRdb copy is restricted to in-frame clones and leaves out a portion. The data hold 15,000 or so clones, with 72% observed a single time. Sequencing was carried out using tumor tissue. Receptors were obtained from a human donor with pancreatic ductal adenocarcinoma.

This clone came up a few times. The chain combines TRBV9 with TRBJ1-2; D might be TRBD1 (6 bases). Trimming took 5 bases from V and 6 from J, leaving 23 bases between them. The CDR3 totals 16 residues. Germline-derived CDR1 and CDR2 are SGDLS and YYNGEE. The CDR3 spells CASRTKTGSFRDGYTF. CDR3 sequence (DNA): TGTGCCAGCAGAACCAAGACAGGTTCATTTAGAGATGGCTACACCTTC.

The chain combines TRBV29-1 with TRBJ1-1, with 8 bases that match TRBD1. This CDR3 is built from 14 residues. Germline values: CDR1 SQVTM, CDR2 ANQGSEA. The V and J ends lost 7 bases and 4 bases, in that order; junction bases with no gene match: 11. For the CDR3, the DNA is TGCAGCGGGGACAGGAGATCGGTTGGCACTGAAGCTTTCTTT. It codes for CSGDRRSVGTEAFF.

The rearrangement links TRBV6-8 to TRBJ2-3; possible D gene TRBD2, 5 bases. Germline loops: CDR1 MNHGY, CDR2 SAAAGT. Deletions cut 10 bases from V and 0 bases from J, with 14 bases between. This CDR3 spans 14 amino acids. CDR3: CATAGFFSTDTQYF. The CDR3 DNA follows: TGTGCCACCGCGGGTTTCTTTAGCACAGATACGCAGTATTTT.